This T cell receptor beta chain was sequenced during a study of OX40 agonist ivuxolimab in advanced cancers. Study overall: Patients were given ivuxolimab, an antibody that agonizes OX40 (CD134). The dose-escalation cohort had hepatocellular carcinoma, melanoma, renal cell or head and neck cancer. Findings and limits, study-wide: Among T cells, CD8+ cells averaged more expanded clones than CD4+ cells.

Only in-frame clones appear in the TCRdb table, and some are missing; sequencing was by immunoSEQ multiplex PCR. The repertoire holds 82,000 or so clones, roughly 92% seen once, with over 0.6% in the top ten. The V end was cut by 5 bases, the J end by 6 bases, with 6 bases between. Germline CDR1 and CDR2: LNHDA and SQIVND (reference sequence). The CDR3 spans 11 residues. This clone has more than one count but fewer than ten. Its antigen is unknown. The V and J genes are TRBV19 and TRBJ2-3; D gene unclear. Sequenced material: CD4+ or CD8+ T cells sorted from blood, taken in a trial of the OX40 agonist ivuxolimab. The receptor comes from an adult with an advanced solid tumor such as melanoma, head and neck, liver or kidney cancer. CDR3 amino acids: CASSFGDTQYF. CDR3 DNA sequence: TGTGCCAGTAGTTTTGGGGATACGCAGTATTTT.